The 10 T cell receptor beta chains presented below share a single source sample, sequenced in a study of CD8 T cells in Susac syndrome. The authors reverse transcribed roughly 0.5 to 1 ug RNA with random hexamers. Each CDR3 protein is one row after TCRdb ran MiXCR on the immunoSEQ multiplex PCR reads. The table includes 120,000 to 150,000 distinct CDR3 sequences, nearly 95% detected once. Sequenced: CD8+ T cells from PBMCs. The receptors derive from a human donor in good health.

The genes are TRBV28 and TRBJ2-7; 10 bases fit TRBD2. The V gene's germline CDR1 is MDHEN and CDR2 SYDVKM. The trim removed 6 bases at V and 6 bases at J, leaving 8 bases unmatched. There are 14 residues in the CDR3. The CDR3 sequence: CASSLGTSEGEQYF. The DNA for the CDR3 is TGTGCCAGCAGCCTAGGGACTAGCGAAGGCGAGCAGTACTTC.

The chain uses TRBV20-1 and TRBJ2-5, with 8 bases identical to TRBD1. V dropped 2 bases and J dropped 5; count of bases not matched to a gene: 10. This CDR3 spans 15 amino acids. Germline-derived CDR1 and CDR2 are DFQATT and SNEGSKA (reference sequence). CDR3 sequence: CSARLWTGKRETQYF. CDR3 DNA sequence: TGCAGTGCTAGACTATGGACAGGGAAGAGGGAGACCCAGTACTTC.

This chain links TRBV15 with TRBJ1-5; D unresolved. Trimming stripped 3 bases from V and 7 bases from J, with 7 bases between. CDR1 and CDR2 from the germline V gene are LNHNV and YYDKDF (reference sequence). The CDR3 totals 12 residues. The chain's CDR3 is CATSRAEQPQHF. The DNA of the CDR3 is TGTGCCACCAGCAGGGCGGAACAGCCCCAGCATTTT.

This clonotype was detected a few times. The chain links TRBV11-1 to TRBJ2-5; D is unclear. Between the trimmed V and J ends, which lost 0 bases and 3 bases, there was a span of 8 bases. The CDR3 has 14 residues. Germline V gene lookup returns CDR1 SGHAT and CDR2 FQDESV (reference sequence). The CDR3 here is CASSLAPEEETQYF. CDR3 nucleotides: TGTGCCAGCAGCTTAGCGCCGGAAGAAGAGACCCAGTACTTC.

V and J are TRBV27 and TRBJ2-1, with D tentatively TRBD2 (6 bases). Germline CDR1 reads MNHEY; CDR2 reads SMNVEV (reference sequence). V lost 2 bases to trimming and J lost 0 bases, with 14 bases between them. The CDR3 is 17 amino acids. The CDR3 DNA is TGTGCCAGCAGTTTAATTGTGGGAGGCCGCTCCTACAATGAGCAGTTCTTC. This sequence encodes CASSLIVGGRSYNEQFF.

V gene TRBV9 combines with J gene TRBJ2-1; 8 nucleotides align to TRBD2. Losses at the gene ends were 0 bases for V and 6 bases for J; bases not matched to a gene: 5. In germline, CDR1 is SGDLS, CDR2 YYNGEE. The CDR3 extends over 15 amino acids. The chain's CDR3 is CASSVGLASSNEQFF. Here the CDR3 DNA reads TGTGCCAGCAGCGTAGGACTAGCGTCGAGCAATGAGCAGTTCTTC. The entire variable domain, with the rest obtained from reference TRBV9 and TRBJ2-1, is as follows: DSGVTQTPKHLITATGQRVTLRCSPRSGDLSVYWYQQSLDQGLQFLIQYYNGEERAKGNILERFSAQQFPDLHSELNLSSLELGDSALYFCASSVGLASSNEQFFGPGTRLTVL.

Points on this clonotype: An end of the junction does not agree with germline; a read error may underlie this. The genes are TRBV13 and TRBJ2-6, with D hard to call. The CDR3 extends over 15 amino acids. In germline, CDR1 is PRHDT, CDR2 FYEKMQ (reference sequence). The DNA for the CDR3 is TGTACCAGCACGGACCGCCTCTCTGGGGCCAACGTCCTGACTTTC. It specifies CTSTDRLSGANVLTF.

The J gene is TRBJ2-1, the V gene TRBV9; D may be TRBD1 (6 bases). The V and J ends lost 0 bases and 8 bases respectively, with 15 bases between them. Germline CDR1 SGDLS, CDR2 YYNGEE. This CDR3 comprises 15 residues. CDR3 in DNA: TGTGCCAGCAGCGTAGGAGGGGGAGTTCACGATGAGCAGTTCTTC. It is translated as CASSVGGGVHDEQFF.

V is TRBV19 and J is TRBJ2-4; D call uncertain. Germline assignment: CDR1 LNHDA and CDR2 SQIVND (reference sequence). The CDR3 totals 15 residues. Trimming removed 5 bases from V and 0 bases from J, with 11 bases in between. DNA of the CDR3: TGTGCCAGTAGTTTGAGTCCCCCAGCCAAAAACATTCAGTACTTC. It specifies CASSLSPPAKNIQYF.

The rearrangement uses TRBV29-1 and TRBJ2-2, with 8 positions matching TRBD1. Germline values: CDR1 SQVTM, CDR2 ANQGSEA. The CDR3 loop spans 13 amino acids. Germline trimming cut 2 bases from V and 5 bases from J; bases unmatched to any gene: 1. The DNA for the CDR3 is TGCAGCGTTGAAACAGGGGGGACCGGGGAGCTGTTTTTT. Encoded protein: CSVETGGTGELFF.